Sequencing of this T cell receptor beta chain was carried out in a study of cytomegalovirus exposure and HLA in healthy donors. Study conclusions and caveats: The study carried out a later analysis of TCR beta sequences. It associated around 17,000 of them with specific HLA alleles at a false discovery rate of 0.05. Later examination showed HLA-associated TCR beta chains had greater clonal expansion than equally common others. The likely explanation for a cluster of highly shared sequence variants was sequencing artifact. Several top significant clusters appeared, in a later analysis, to be linked to common viral pathogens.

PCR primers comprised 60 Vbeta and 13 Jbeta primers. Clones were sequenced by immunoSEQ multiplex PCR, and TCRdb holds only the in-frame ones, with some missing. The data show over 150,000 clones, around 64% seen once. From germline, CDR1 is SEHNR and CDR2 FQNEAQ (reference sequence). This CDR3 comprises 16 residues. V dropped 5 bases and J dropped 1; count of bases not matched to a gene: 8. With respect to this clone: Its antigen is undetermined.

Input material: PBMCs. This TCR was recovered from a woman in her twenties or thirties in good health and CMV-seronegative. This sequence joins TRBV7-9 and TRBJ2-5, with TRBD2 identical over 9 bases. The CDR3 here is CASSVLSGGLQETQYF. The CDR3 DNA follows: TGTGCCAGCAGCGTTTTGAGCGGGGGGCTCCAAGAGACCCAGTACTTC.